These T cell receptor beta chains were read from a single sample in a study of OX40 agonist ivuxolimab in advanced cancers. Assay: immunoSEQ multiplex PCR; the TCRdb copy retains only in-frame clones and omits some. The data hold about 16,000 clones, with just over 85% observed a single time. The specimen was CD4+ or CD8+ T cells sorted from blood, collected in a trial of the OX40 agonist ivuxolimab. These receptor sequences come from an adult with an advanced solid tumor such as melanoma, head and neck, liver or kidney cancer. CDR3s include the opening cysteine and the closing phenylalanine or tryptophan. The order of the fields is J gene, clone size, D gene, V gene, CDR3 protein, CDR3 DNA. D genes are given only for firm matches. Clone size is not always given. Where it is, it says once, few, many or a class for expanded clones.

TRBJ2-7 NA TRBD2 TRBV9 CASSVGGLAYEQYF TGTGCCAGCAGCGTAGGGGGACTAGCCTACGAGCAGTACTTC
TRBJ2-2 NA NA TRBV13 CASTWGSGELFF TGTGCCAGCACTTGGGGGTCCGGGGAGCTGTTTTTT
TRBJ2-2 NA TRBD2 TRBV30 CAWFPLAGGNTGELFF TGTGCCTGGTTCCCTCTAGCGGGGGGGAACACCGGGGAGCTGTTTTTT
TRBJ2-1 NA TRBD2 TRBV7-9 CASLLAETYNEQFF TGTGCCAGCCTACTAGCGGAAACCTACAATGAGCAGTTCTTC
TRBJ2-7 NA TRBD2 TRBV14 CASSPLLSTSGIHEQYF TGTGCCAGCAGCCCCCTACTAAGTACTAGCGGGATCCACGAGCAGTACTTC
TRBJ2-3 NA NA TRBV9 CASSVQGGDTQYF TGTGCCAGCAGCGTACAGGGGGGTGATACGCAGTATTTT
TRBJ2-5 NA NA TRBV18 CASQTVGGRETQYF TGTGCCAGCCAGACGGTTGGAGGGAGGGAGACCCAGTACTTC
TRBJ2-7 NA TRBD2 TRBV5-1 CASRKSIVTSGPYEQYF TGCGCCAGCAGAAAATCTATCGTTACTAGCGGACCCTACGAGCAGTACTTC
TRBJ2-7 NA TRBD2 TRBV23-1 CASSAREGNNEQYF TGCGCCAGCAGTGCCCGGGAGGGCAACAACGAGCAGTACTTC
TRBJ2-5 NA TRBD1 TRBV19 CASSMGRTGRETQYF TGTGCCAGTAGTATGGGGAGGACAGGGAGAGAGACCCAGTACTTC
TRBJ1-1 NA NA TRBV10-3 CAIRQNTEAFF TGTGCCATCAGACAGAACACTGAAGCTTTCTTT
TRBJ1-2 few NA TRBV28 CASTPLGRGYTF TGTGCCAGCACCCCATTGGGACGTGGCTACACCTTC
TRBJ1-1 NA NA TRBV5-6 CASSLAPGHSTEAFF TGTGCCAGCAGCTTGGCTCCGGGACATAGCACTGAAGCTTTCTTT
TRBJ2-7 NA NA TRBV27 CASSFRGIYEQYF TGTGCCAGCAGTTTTCGGGGTATCTACGAGCAGTACTTC
TRBJ2-5 NA NA TRBV4-2 CASSQERFVETQYF TGTGCCAGCAGCCAAGAGCGGTTCGTAGAGACCCAGTACTTC
TRBJ2-7 NA TRBD2 TRBV11-3 CASSLAGTSGLNEQYF TGTGCCAGCAGCTTAGCCGGGACTAGCGGGCTCAACGAGCAGTACTTC
TRBJ1-4 NA NA TRBV7-9 CASSLDPATNEKLFF TGTGCCAGCAGCTTAGACCCTGCAACTAATGAAAAACTGTTTTTT
TRBJ1-2 NA NA TRBV7-2 CASSYLRIYGYTF TGTGCCAGCAGCTACCTGCGCATCTATGGCTACACCTTC
TRBJ1-5 NA TRBD1 TRBV2 CASSGGQTGDQPQHF TGTGCCAGCAGTGGGGGACAGACAGGGGATCAGCCCCAGCATTTT
TRBJ2-1 NA NA TRBV5-1 CASRETGDGQFF TGCGCCAGCAGGGAGACAGGAGACGGGCAGTTCTTC
TRBJ2-1 NA TRBD2 TRBV7-6 CASSHGLAGHNEQFF TGTGCCAGCAGCCACGGACTAGCGGGGCACAATGAGCAGTTCTTC
TRBJ2-7 few NA TRBV5-6 CASSLDWISSYEQYF TGTGCCAGCAGCTTGGACTGGATTAGCTCCTACGAGCAGTACTTC
TRBJ2-5 NA NA TRBV15 CATSGGGNQETQYF TGTGCCACCAGCGGTGGAGGGAACCAAGAGACCCAGTACTTC
TRBJ1-3 NA NA TRBV5-1 CASSLEGRPFSGNTIYF TGCGCCAGCAGCTTGGAGGGCAGGCCCTTCTCTGGAAACACCATATATTTT
TRBJ2-7 NA NA TRBV6-1 CASSAGLVFGEQYF TGTGCCAGCAGTGCAGGACTCGTTTTTGGCGAGCAGTACTTC
TRBJ2-2 few NA TRBV5-1 CASSVDLGDGELFF TGCGCCAGCAGTGTTGACTTAGGGGACGGGGAGCTGTTTTTT
TRBJ2-5 NA NA TRBV7-9 CASSLVETQYF TGTGCCAGCAGCTTAGTAGAGACCCAGTACTTC
TRBJ2-5 once NA TRBV5-1 CASSFGGPQETQYF TGCGCCAGCAGCTTCGGGGGACCCCAAGAGACCCAGTACTTC
TRBJ2-6 NA TRBD2 TRBV7-2 CASSSLALSNVLTF TGTGCCAGCAGCTCACTAGCGCTCTCCAACGTCCTGACTTTC
TRBJ1-2 NA NA TRBV6-1 CASRGTSAYGYTF TGTGCCAGCAGAGGGACATCCGCCTATGGCTACACCTTC
TRBJ2-1 NA TRBD2 TRBV10-2 CASSGFLAGDNEQFF TGCGCCAGCAGTGGATTCCTAGCGGGAGACAATGAGCAGTTCTTC
TRBJ1-1 few NA TRBV29-1 CSGEKDGATEAFF TGCAGCGGAGAGAAGGACGGGGCCACTGAAGCTTTCTTT
TRBJ2-7 NA TRBD1 TRBV25-1 CASRRQGAQEQYF TGTGCCAGCAGAAGACAGGGGGCACAAGAGCAGTACTTC
TRBJ2-3 NA TRBD2 TRBV7-9 CASSPGLAGGRQSTDTQYF TGTGCCAGCAGCCCGGGACTAGCGGGAGGGCGTCAAAGCACAGATACGCAGTATTTT
TRBJ2-1 NA NA TRBV11-2 CASSLASYNEQFF TGTGCCAGCAGCTTAGCTAGCTACAATGAGCAGTTCTTC
TRBJ1-3 NA NA TRBV9 CASSVGGLGNTIYF TGTGCCAGCAGCGTAGGGGGACTTGGAAACACCATATATTTT
TRBJ2-7 NA NA TRBV5-5 CASSPMFGSEYF TGTGCCAGCAGCCCGATGTTCGGGTCAGAGTACTTC
TRBJ1-5 NA TRBD1 TRBV29-1 CSVDAGGGQPQHF TGCAGCGTTGACGCAGGGGGGGGTCAGCCCCAGCATTTT
TRBJ2-3 few NA TRBV25-1 CASTVSGGLGTDTQYF TGTGCCAGCACCGTCTCGGGTGGGTTAGGTACAGATACGCAGTATTTT
TRBJ1-1 NA NA TRBV18 CASTKVPGTEAFF TGTGCCAGCACCAAGGTCCCTGGCACTGAAGCTTTCTTT
TRBJ2-1 few NA TRBV5-1 CASSLPPVWGSYNEQFF TGCGCCAGCAGCTTGCCGCCTGTCTGGGGGTCCTACAATGAGCAGTTCTTC